This is a list of T cell receptor beta chains from one sample in a study of shared clonotypes between healthy human individuals. Data came from immunoSEQ multiplex PCR; TCRdb stores just in-frame clones and leaves some out. The table has around 200,000 clones, 85% to 95% seen once. The sample consisted of naive CD4+ T cells sorted from blood. These receptors were obtained from a woman younger than 45 in good health. Each CDR3 is given with its conserved first and last residue. The order of the fields is clone size, J gene, D gene, V gene, CDR3 protein, CDR3 DNA. A D gene is named only where the DNA matches it firmly. Some rows have no size entry. The others give once, few or many, or a class for an expanded clone.

>.|TRBJ2-7|TRBD1|TRBV5-1
CASSGLQGATADGYEQYF
TGCGCCAGCAGCGGACTACAGGGGGCGACGGCTGATGGATACGAGCAGTACTTC
>.|TRBJ1-1|TRBD1|TRBV9
CASSAGQVNTEAFF
TGTGCCAGCAGCGCCGGACAGGTGAACACTGAAGCTTTCTTT
>.|TRBJ1-2|.|TRBV10-3
CAISDGTAYGYTF
TGTGCCATCAGTGACGGGACGGCCTATGGCTACACCTTC
>.|TRBJ1-4|.|TRBV25-1
CASSRISEKLFF
TGTGCCAGCAGTAGAATATCCGAAAAACTGTTTTTT
>once|TRBJ1-1|.|TRBV7-9
CASSLARSTSQTEAFF
TGTGCCAGCAGCTTAGCGCGTTCGACCTCCCAAACTGAAGCTTTCTTT
>.|TRBJ1-2|TRBD1|TRBV28
CASSYYPRQGIGYTF
TGTGCCAGCAGTTATTACCCGAGACAGGGAATTGGCTACACCTTC
>.|TRBJ1-5|TRBD1|TRBV19
CASSGQVWTSNQPQHF
TGTGCCAGTAGCGGACAGGTCTGGACTAGCAATCAGCCCCAGCATTTT
>.|TRBJ2-1|TRBD2|TRBV18
CASSFIAGGVHNEQFF
TGTGCCAGCTCGTTCATAGCGGGAGGGGTCCACAATGAGCAGTTCTTC
>.|TRBJ1-2|.|TRBV27
CASSLGGAYGYTF
TGTGCCAGCAGCCTGGGGGGCGCTTATGGCTACACCTTC
>.|TRBJ1-1|.|TRBV30
CAWSPDVVAEAFF
TGTGCCTGGAGTCCCGATGTTGTGGCTGAAGCTTTCTTT
>.|TRBJ2-3|TRBD2|TRBV19
CASSPRTRSTDTQYF
TGTGCCAGTAGTCCCCGGACTAGGAGCACAGATACGCAGTATTTT
>.|TRBJ1-5|TRBD1|TRBV28
CASSFPWDSSNQPQHF
TGTGCCAGCAGTTTCCCCTGGGACAGTAGCAATCAGCCCCAGCATTTT
>.|TRBJ1-2|.|TRBV5-1
CASSLVDKGYTF
TGCGCCAGCAGCTTGGTGGACAAAGGCTACACCTTC
>.|TRBJ2-1|TRBD2|TRBV18
CASSLQTSGSSYNEQFF
TGTGCCAGCTCACTACAGACTAGCGGGAGCTCCTACAATGAGCAGTTCTTC
>.|TRBJ1-1|.|TRBV5-4
CASSLPPGGKNTEAFF
TGTGCCAGCAGCTTACCACCGGGGGGGAAGAACACTGAAGCTTTCTTT
>.|TRBJ1-1|.|TRBV5-4
CASSLDLLNTEAFF
TGTGCCAGCAGCTTAGATCTTTTGAACACTGAAGCTTTCTTT
>.|TRBJ1-1|.|TRBV9
CASSVRDPRNTEAFF
TGTGCCAGCAGCGTAAGGGACCCCAGGAACACTGAAGCTTTCTTT
>.|TRBJ1-1|TRBD1|TRBV2
CASSLTGAGGWTEAFF
TGTGCCAGCAGTTTAACCGGGGCAGGGGGGTGGACTGAAGCTTTCTTT
>.|TRBJ2-1|TRBD2|TRBV15
CATSRGPGLTYNEQFF
TGTGCCACCAGCAGGGGCCCGGGACTAACTTACAATGAGCAGTTCTTC
>.|TRBJ2-5|.|TRBV7-7
CASSLGRKETQYF
TGTGCCAGCAGCTTAGGCAGAAAAGAGACCCAGTACTTC
>.|TRBJ1-5|.|TRBV6-4
CASSENRNQPQHF
TGTGCCAGCAGTGAGAACAGAAATCAGCCCCAGCATTTT
>.|TRBJ1-1|TRBD1|TRBV6-1
CASRPGQGAQTEAFF
TGTGCCAGCAGGCCGGGACAGGGGGCCCAAACTGAAGCTTTCTTT
>.|TRBJ1-4|.|TRBV28
CASREARSNEKLFF
TGTGCCAGCAGGGAAGCGAGGAGCAATGAAAAACTGTTTTTT
>.|TRBJ2-7|TRBD1|TRBV27
CASSFGTGVYEQYF
TGTGCCAGCAGTTTCGGGACAGGGGTGTACGAGCAGTACTTC
>.|TRBJ2-5|TRBD1|TRBV30
CAWSAGGQETQYF
TGTGCCTGGAGTGCAGGGGGACAAGAGACCCAGTACTTC
>.|TRBJ2-1|TRBD2|TRBV4-1
CASSSGTSGSRWYEQFF
TGCGCCAGCAGCAGCGGGACTAGCGGGAGTAGGTGGTATGAGCAGTTCTTC
>.|TRBJ1-1|.|TRBV4-1
CASSQAWQHTEAFF
TGCGCCAGCAGCCAAGCCTGGCAGCACACTGAAGCTTTCTTT